This entry lists 9 T cell receptor beta chains sequenced from one sample in a study of CD8 T cells in ankylosing spondylitis. General study points: Characteristic of ankylosing spondylitis blood, it appeared, was a TCR beta motif comprising several highly homologous variants.

TCRdb re-called the 5' RACE reads through MiXCR, storing one row per CDR3 protein. The table lists some 330,000 distinct CDR3 sequences, approximately 8.2% of them singletons. Their antigens are not known. Sequenced sample: blood, either unsorted or a sorted T cell fraction (not recorded which). These receptors originate from a male donor with ankylosing spondylitis.

This clonotype was observed many times. This chain uses TRBV6-1 with TRBJ2-7; D is ambiguous. Trimming removed 8 bases at V and 4 bases at J, with 15 bases between. The CDR3 contains 13 residues. Per germline, CDR1 MNHNS and CDR2 SASEGT. The CDR3 coding sequence is TGTGCCAGCTCCCGGTCAATTCCTTACGAGCAGTACTTC. Protein sequence: CASSRSIPYEQYF.

This clonotype has a handful of counts. This sequence joins TRBV28 and TRBJ1-6, with D perhaps TRBD1 (5 bases). This CDR3 contains 13 residues. Germline V gives CDR1 MDHEN, CDR2 SYDVKM. Deletions cut 6 bases from V and 6 bases from J, with 9 bases between. The CDR3 protein is CASRGEGNSPLHF. CDR3 DNA: TGTGCCAGCAGGGGGGAGGGTAATTCACCCCTCCACTTT.

The gene calls are TRBV20-1 and TRBJ2-5; 10 positions match TRBD2. Germline values: CDR1 DFQATT, CDR2 SNEGSKA (reference sequence). With 1 base clipped from V and 4 bases from J, the junction kept 15 bases outside the gene matches. The CDR3 has 18 residues. In nucleotides, the CDR3 is TGCAGTGCTAGAGTAAGGGATGGGTCTAGCGGGAGCGGAGAGACCCAGTACTTC. Amino acids: CSARVRDGSSGSGETQYF.

The gene calls are TRBV12-3 or TRBV12-4 and TRBJ1-1; 9 bases agree with TRBD1. V trimming: 8 bases; J trimming: 12 bases; junction bases outside the gene matches: 13. This CDR3 has 13 residues. CDR3 amino acids: CASHPGNRGLTFF. The DNA for the CDR3 is TGTGCCAGCCACCCCGGCAACAGGGGGCTGACTTTCTTT.

This clonotype has at least ten counts. The chain is built from TRBV5-1 and TRBJ2-3; 13 nucleotides match TRBD2. The CDR3 is 16 amino acids. The germline gives CDR1 SGHRS, CDR2 YFSETQ. V was clipped by 5 bases and J by 2 bases; unmatched bases: 5. CDR3 in amino acids: CASRTGTSGITDTQYF. CDR3 DNA sequence: TGCGCCAGCAGAACCGGGACTAGCGGGATCACAGATACGCAGTATTTT.

This clonotype was seen repeatedly, ten times or more. This sequence joins TRBV7-6 and TRBJ2-1; D remains ambiguous. The CDR3 spans 15 residues. Trimming stripped 1 base from V and 0 bases from J, with 7 bases between. CDR1 and CDR2 from the germline V gene are SGHVS and FNYEAQ. CDR3 protein: CASSLGGLSYNEQFF. The DNA for the CDR3 is TGTGCCAGCAGCTTAGGAGGCCTCTCCTACAATGAGCAGTTCTTC.

V is TRBV7-2 and J is TRBJ1-2, with 10 bases identical to TRBD1. Germline CDR1 and CDR2: SGHTA and FQGNSA. V gave up 7 bases and J gave up 8 bases; unmatched junction bases: 10. This CDR3 comprises 14 residues. CDR3 sequence (DNA): TGTGCCAGCAATAAGGGACAGGGGATTTCGGGCTACACCTTC. Translating it yields CASNKGQGISGYTF. Full variable domain (missing parts from reference TRBV7-2 and TRBJ1-2): GAGVSQSPSNKVTEKGKDVELRCDPISGHTALYWYRQSLGQGLEFLIYFQGNSAPDKSGLPSDRFSAERTGGSVSTLTIQRTQQEDSAVYLCASNKGQGISGYTFGSGTRLTVV.

J is TRBJ2-7 and V is TRBV5-1; weak D call: TRBD1 (6 bases). The CDR3 runs to 14 residues. Germline lookup yields CDR1 SGHRS and CDR2 YFSETQ. Trimming stripped 9 bases from V and 0 bases from J, with 16 bases between. CDR3 sequence: CANLGQLSSYEQYF. The CDR3 DNA sequence: TGCGCCAACCTCGGACAGCTGTCCTCCTACGAGCAGTACTTC.

This clonotype was counted at least ten times. This chain uses TRBV18 with TRBJ1-1, with D perhaps TRBD1 (5 bases). Germline assignment: CDR1 KGHSH and CDR2 LQKENI. CDR3 length equals 16 residues. Between the trimmed V and J ends, which lost 2 bases and 1 base, there was a span of 14 bases. CDR3 region: CASSPRPQGENTEAFF. CDR3 coding DNA: TGTGCCAGCTCACCAAGGCCGCAAGGGGAGAACACTGAAGCTTTCTTT.